One and the same sample provided the 8 T cell receptor beta chains below, sequenced in a study of T cell repertoires in cytomegalovirus infection. For these TCRs, the target antigens are not known. TCRdb re-analysed the reads in MiXCR, keeping a single row per CDR3 protein. The sample yields fewer than 850,000 distinct CDR3 sequences, almost 30% seen once. The starting material was cultured CD8+ T cells from PBMCs, obtained from culture after CMV antigen stimulation. These receptors were taken from a human donor in good health (CMV status not recorded). Some clones in this sample may be carry-over from other donors' samples.

The DNA of the CDR3 is TGCGCCAGCAGCCAAGATCTCTACCCACCCCTCCACTTT. It is translated as CASSQDLYPPLHF. The rearrangement joins TRBV4-1 to TRBJ1-6, with D unclear. CDR1 is MGHRA and CDR2 is YSYEKL in the germline V gene. The V end lost 0 bases, the J end lost 11 bases, and 8 bases lay between the germline ends. The CDR3 spans 13 residues.

The chain carries TRBV19 and TRBJ2-5; D is uncertain. CDR1 and CDR2 (germline): LNHDA, SQIVND (reference sequence). Trimming pared 4 bases from V and 3 bases from J, leaving 12 bases between. The CDR3 consists of 14 residues. CDR3 coding DNA: TGTGCCAGTAGTAATTCCTTGCGTGAAGAGACCCAGTACTTC. Its translation: CASSNSLREETQYF.

V and J are TRBV12-3 or TRBV12-4 and TRBJ1-5, with TRBD1 identical over 7 bases. The junction had 10 bases not matched to a gene; V was cut back by 5 bases and J by 6 bases. The CDR3 consists of 15 residues. In nucleotides, the CDR3 is TGTGCCAGCAGTGCCCAGGGGGTTGTGGGTCAGCCCCAGCATTTT. Amino acids: CASSAQGVVGQPQHF.

This clonotype was picked up a small number of times. The gene calls are TRBV11-2 and TRBJ1-1, with 8 bases matching TRBD1. The CDR3 spans 17 residues. Germline V gene lookup returns CDR1 SGHAT and CDR2 FQNNGV. V shed 5 bases and J 2 bases; nucleotides not matched to a gene: 13. CDR3 amino acids: CASSNRGVGQGNTEAFF. For the CDR3, the DNA is TGTGCCAGCAGCAATAGAGGGGTTGGACAGGGAAACACTGAAGCTTTCTTT. The full variable domain, with the rest looked up from reference TRBV11-2 and TRBJ1-1, is EAGVAQSPRYKIIEKRQSVAFWCNPISGHATLYWYQQILGQGPKLLIQFQNNGVVDDSQLPKDRFSAERLKGVDSTLKIQPAKLEDSAVYLCASSNRGVGQGNTEAFFGQGTRLTVV.

Ten or more counts support this clonotype. The V call is TRBV7-9, the J call TRBJ2-1; 7 positions match TRBD1. In germline, CDR1 is SEHNR, CDR2 FQNEAQ (reference sequence). The CDR3 consists of 15 residues. After removal of 5 bases from V and 2 bases from J, the junction contained 6 bases not matched to a gene. CDR3 region: CASSPAGTAYNEQFF. CDR3 nucleotide sequence: TGTGCCAGCAGCCCGGCTGGGACAGCCTACAATGAGCAGTTCTTC.

The chain has TRBV7-8 and TRBJ2-4; D tentatively fits TRBD1 or TRBD2 (5 bases each). This CDR3 is built from 14 residues. V shed 5 bases and J shed 0 bases, with 8 bases lying between them. Germline V gene lookup returns CDR1 SGHVS and CDR2 FQNEAQ. The CDR3 reads CASSHGTAKNIQYF. The CDR3 DNA is TGTGCCAGCAGCCATGGGACAGCCAAAAACATTCAGTACTTC.

V gene TRBV5-6 combines with J gene TRBJ1-3, with D tentatively TRBD1 (6 bases). The V end lost 0 bases, the J end lost 3 bases, and 13 bases lay between the germline ends. The CDR3 consists of 16 residues. Germline CDR1 is SGHDT and CDR2 is YYEEEE. Here the CDR3 reads CASSLVPGGSGNTIYF. The CDR3 DNA sequence: TGTGCCAGCAGCTTGGTTCCGGGGGGCAGTGGAAACACCATATATTTT. Together with reference TRBV5-6 and TRBJ1-3, the CDR3 gives the full variable domain: DAGVTQSPTHLIKTRGQQVTLRCSPKSGHDTVSWYQQALGQGPQFIFQYYEEEERQRGNFPDRFSGHQFPNYSSELNVNALLLGDSALYLCASSLVPGGSGNTIYFGEGSWLTVV.

This clonotype occurred many times. The rearrangement joins TRBV7-6 to TRBJ2-1; 13 nucleotides match TRBD2. The V segment lost 3 bases and the J segment 6 bases; nucleotides outside the gene matches: 11. CDR1 and CDR2 (germline): SGHVS, FNYEAQ. The CDR3 has 18 amino acids. The CDR3 DNA reads TGTGCCAGCAGCTTCCCGACTAGCGGGGGGCACAACGGCAATGAGCAGTTCTTC. This gives the protein CASSFPTSGGHNGNEQFF. Looking up the rest from reference TRBV7-6 and TRBJ2-1 gives the full variable domain: GAGVSQSPRYKVTKRGQDVALRCDPISGHVSLYWYRQALGQGPEFLTYFNYEAQQDKSGLPNDRFSAERPEGSISTLTIQRTEQRDSAMYRCASSFPTSGGHNGNEQFFGPGTRLTVL.